The present TCR beta chain was sequenced within a study of identical twins. Study-level points and caveats: Alpha sequences out of frame and shared by twins had excess low generation probability.

Points on this clonotype: What it binds is not known.

Germline trimming cut 5 bases from V and 2 bases from J; bases unmatched to any gene: 5. There are 15 residues in the CDR3. Germline V gene data show CDR1 as SGHNT and CDR2 as YENEEA. TCRdb reanalysed the 5' RACE reads using MiXCR and keeps one entry per CDR3 protein. The sample lists about 890,000 distinct CDR3 sequences; 12% were seen once. The data also belong to a second study, concerning yellow fever vaccine responses in identical twins. This second report adds: In identical twins, vaccine T cell responses appeared partly shared and partly individual.

J is TRBJ2-1 and V is TRBV11-3, with 8 bases fitting TRBD2. The sequencing input was PBMCs. The clonotype comes from a woman younger than 30 in good health. The chain's CDR3 is CASSHGLATYNEQFF. DNA of the CDR3: TGTGCCAGCAGCCACGGACTAGCTACCTACAATGAGCAGTTCTTC.